The rows below give T cell receptor beta chains drawn from one sample of a study of graft-versus-host responses after intestinal transplantation. Their target antigens are unknown. Libraries were prepared by immunoSEQ multiplex PCR; TCRdb keeps only in-frame clonotypes and omits some of them. Of roughly 89,000 clones in the sample, about nine tenths were seen once. This sample comprised unstimulated CD4+ T cells sorted from spleen or lymph node cells, obtained before intestinal transplant. Receptors originate from a human donor who received an intestinal transplant. CDR3s include the opening cysteine and the closing phenylalanine or tryptophan. Each record gives: V gene, J gene, clone size, D gene, CDR3 DNA, CDR3 protein. The D gene is left open where the match is weak. Size values are once, few and many counts, or a class for expanded clones, and some rows have none.

V gene: TRBV5-1; J gene: TRBJ1-2; clone size: -; D gene: -; CDR3 DNA: TGCGCCAGCAGCTTGGAAGGGGTAAATGGCTACACCTTC; CDR3 protein: CASSLEGVNGYTF
V gene: TRBV19; J gene: TRBJ2-3; clone size: -; D gene: TRBD1; CDR3 DNA: TGTGCCAGTAGCCAAGACAGGGGTAGCACAGATACGCAGTATTTT; CDR3 protein: CASSQDRGSTDTQYF
V gene: TRBV9; J gene: TRBJ2-2; clone size: -; D gene: -; CDR3 DNA: TGTGCCAGCAGCCCTCTGGGGGGGGGCGGTTCCGGGGAGCTGTTTTTT; CDR3 protein: CASSPLGGGGSGELFF
V gene: TRBV7-2; J gene: TRBJ1-5; clone size: -; D gene: -; CDR3 DNA: TGTGCCAGCAGCCCGGGAACGGGGAGAGGGTGGGGGCATTTT; CDR3 protein: CASSPGTGRGWGHF
V gene: TRBV5-5; J gene: TRBJ2-5; clone size: -; D gene: TRBD1; CDR3 DNA: TGTGCCAGCAGCTCAACGGACAGGGGAGGGTACCAAGAGACCCAGTACTTC; CDR3 protein: CASSSTDRGGYQETQYF
V gene: TRBV7-6; J gene: TRBJ1-1; clone size: -; D gene: -; CDR3 DNA: TGTGCCAGCAGCTTAGGGACTCCTAGCACTGAAGCTTTCTTT; CDR3 protein: CASSLGTPSTEAFF
V gene: TRBV6-5; J gene: TRBJ2-3; clone size: -; D gene: -; CDR3 DNA: TGTGCCAGCAGTTACCGCACCTACACAGATACGCAGTATTTT; CDR3 protein: CASSYRTYTDTQYF
V gene: TRBV10-2; J gene: TRBJ2-1; clone size: -; D gene: TRBD2; CDR3 DNA: TGCGCCAGCAGTGAGACTAGCGGGGGGTACAATGAGCAGTTCTTC; CDR3 protein: CASSETSGGYNEQFF
V gene: TRBV19; J gene: TRBJ1-2; clone size: once; D gene: TRBD1; CDR3 DNA: TGTGCCAGTAGCCGATCGACAGGGGTATATGGCTACACCTTC; CDR3 protein: CASSRSTGVYGYTF
V gene: TRBV15; J gene: TRBJ1-1; clone size: -; D gene: TRBD1; CDR3 DNA: TGTGCCACCAGCACAGGAAGGGGGCCCGGCACTGAAGCTTTCTTT; CDR3 protein: CATSTGRGPGTEAFF
V gene: TRBV7-2; J gene: TRBJ1-2; clone size: -; D gene: -; CDR3 DNA: TGTGCCAGCACCCTTAGAGGACAATCCTATGGCTACACCTTC; CDR3 protein: CASTLRGQSYGYTF
V gene: TRBV30; J gene: TRBJ2-7; clone size: -; D gene: -; CDR3 DNA: TGTGCCTGGAGTCGGCGGAACGTCAGATACTACGAGCAGTACTTC; CDR3 protein: CAWSRRNVRYYEQYF
V gene: TRBV6-5; J gene: TRBJ2-3; clone size: -; D gene: -; CDR3 DNA: TGTGCCAGCAGTTACTCGACAGGTTACACAGATACGCAGTATTTT; CDR3 protein: CASSYSTGYTDTQYF
V gene: TRBV5-6; J gene: TRBJ2-7; clone size: -; D gene: -; CDR3 DNA: TGTGCCAGCAGCTTAGAGAAAGAGCAGTACTTC; CDR3 protein: CASSLEKEQYF
V gene: TRBV9; J gene: TRBJ1-4; clone size: -; D gene: TRBD1; CDR3 DNA: TGTGCCAGCAGCGTAGGACAGGGGATAAATGAAAAACTGTTTTTT; CDR3 protein: CASSVGQGINEKLFF
V gene: TRBV6-6; J gene: TRBJ1-1; clone size: -; D gene: TRBD1; CDR3 DNA: TGTGCCAGCAGTCACAGACAGGGACGAATCACTGAAGCTTTCTTT; CDR3 protein: CASSHRQGRITEAFF
V gene: TRBV18; J gene: TRBJ2-3; clone size: -; D gene: -; CDR3 DNA: TGTGCCAGCTCACCACCGGGCCGCACAGATACGCAGTATTTT; CDR3 protein: CASSPPGRTDTQYF
V gene: TRBV27; J gene: TRBJ2-1; clone size: -; D gene: TRBD2; CDR3 DNA: TGTGCCAGCAGTTTTCGGTGGGGGCGAGCGGGGGGGCGTATGGACAATGAGCAGTTCTTC; CDR3 protein: CASSFRWGRAGGRMDNEQFF
V gene: TRBV2; J gene: TRBJ1-5; clone size: -; D gene: -; CDR3 DNA: TGTGCCAGCAATGGAGATAGCAATCAGCCCCAGCATTTT; CDR3 protein: CASNGDSNQPQHF
V gene: TRBV6-1; J gene: TRBJ2-7; clone size: -; D gene: -; CDR3 DNA: TGTGCCAGCAGTGAAGGACGCAGGGGCTACGAGCAGTACTTC; CDR3 protein: CASSEGRRGYEQYF
V gene: TRBV4-3; J gene: TRBJ2-2; clone size: -; D gene: TRBD1; CDR3 DNA: TGCGCCAGCAGCCAAGAGGCCCCAAAATCTAGACAGGGTAAATCCGGGGAGCTGTTTTTT; CDR3 protein: CASSQEAPKSRQGKSGELFF
V gene: TRBV30; J gene: TRBJ2-5; clone size: -; D gene: TRBD2; CDR3 DNA: TGTGCCTGTCTGATCGGGGAGGGGACCCAGTACTTC; CDR3 protein: CACLIGEGTQYF
V gene: TRBV29-1; J gene: TRBJ1-1; clone size: -; D gene: -; CDR3 DNA: TGCAGCGTTTCGATCACAGCGAACACTGAAGCTTTCTTT; CDR3 protein: CSVSITANTEAFF
V gene: TRBV2; J gene: TRBJ2-2; clone size: once; D gene: -; CDR3 DNA: TGTGCCAGCAACAGGATTGCGAACACCGGGGAGCTGTTTTTT; CDR3 protein: CASNRIANTGELFF
V gene: TRBV30; J gene: TRBJ1-1; clone size: -; D gene: -; CDR3 DNA: TGTGCCTGGAGAAAACAGGGCCGTGAGACTGAAGCTTTCTTT; CDR3 protein: CAWRKQGRETEAFF
V gene: TRBV15; J gene: TRBJ2-7; clone size: -; D gene: TRBD1; CDR3 DNA: TGTGCCACCAGCGCCGGGACAGGGGCTATCTACGAGCAGTACTTC; CDR3 protein: CATSAGTGAIYEQYF
V gene: TRBV7-2; J gene: TRBJ2-7; clone size: -; D gene: TRBD1; CDR3 DNA: TGTGCCAGCAGCTTGTCGGACAGGGGGCATAAGGAGCAGTACTTC; CDR3 protein: CASSLSDRGHKEQYF
V gene: TRBV7-2; J gene: TRBJ1-2; clone size: -; D gene: -; CDR3 DNA: TGTGCCAGCAGCCTGACAGGCTCCTATGGCTACACCTTC; CDR3 protein: CASSLTGSYGYTF
V gene: TRBV27; J gene: TRBJ1-2; clone size: -; D gene: -; CDR3 DNA: TGTGCCAGCAGTTTATCCCGAGCTAACTATGGCTACACCTTC; CDR3 protein: CASSLSRANYGYTF